This T cell receptor beta chain was identified in a study of post-analysis software for immune sequencing data. Whole-study results and caveats: Higher frequency in patients than in controls was seen for roughly 5 TRBV segments, with TRBV5-6, TRBV5-1 and TRBV20-1 among them.

Concerning this clonotype: The antigen is unknown. A read error may account for a junction end that differs from germline.

CDR1 and CDR2 from the germline V gene are MNHEY and SVGAGI. The CDR3 length is 16 residues. Unique molecular identifiers were carried by the TCR beta cDNA libraries. There were about 0.85 to 10 million T cells, and about 500,000 cDNA molecules came from them. TCRdb redid the calling of the PCR reads with MiXCR, one entry per CDR3 protein. The sample includes hundreds of thousands of distinct CDR3 sequences, 30% of them seen just once. The rearrangement links TRBV6-5 to TRBJ2-5; 7 bases map to TRBD2. Specimen: blood. The source of this sequence is a girl aged 5-17 years with multiple sclerosis. CDR3 sequence: CSSSSDLGGRAVEQYF. Here the CDR3 DNA reads TGTTCCAGCAGTTCCGACCTGGGAGGGAGGGCCGTTGAGCAGTACTTC.